What follows are 20 T cell receptor beta chains derived from one specimen sequenced in a study of identical twins' blood T cells. In TCRdb, the 5' RACE reads were re-called with MiXCR into one record per CDR3 protein. The sample has a few hundred thousand distinct CDR3 sequences; roughly 30% are singletons. The material sequenced was PBMCs. These receptors all come from a woman aged 18 to 55 in good health.

This clonotype was seen many times. This sequence joins TRBV9 and TRBJ2-1; 7 bases match TRBD2. From germline, CDR1 is SGDLS and CDR2 YYNGEE. The CDR3 sequence is 15 residues long. V was pared by 2 bases and J by 3 bases, with 5 bases of the junction left unmatched. CDR3 in DNA: TGTGCCAGCAGCGTCGCGGGAGAGAACTACAATGAGCAGTTCTTC. As protein: CASSVAGENYNEQFF.

This clonotype was seen a handful of times. The chain carries TRBV20-1 and TRBJ2-7; 11 positions match TRBD2. The CDR3 has 14 amino acids. Germline V gene data show CDR1 as DFQATT and CDR2 as SNEGSKA (reference sequence). J gave up 4 bases and V 4 bases, and 6 bases lay outside the gene matches. CDR3 bases: TGCAGTGCTATCACCGGGACTAGCGGATACGAGCAGTACTTC. Residues: CSAITGTSGYEQYF.

This clonotype was recorded a few times. J is TRBJ1-2 and V is TRBV12-3 or TRBV12-4; weak D call: TRBD1 (5 bases). This CDR3 contains 15 residues. V was trimmed by 3 bases and J by 1 base, leaving 12 bases between them. CDR3: CASSLWGEFNYGYTF. CDR3 sequence (DNA): TGTGCCAGCAGTTTGTGGGGCGAATTTAACTATGGCTACACCTTC.

This clonotype was seen ten or more times. The chain recombines TRBV4-1 with TRBJ1-1; no definite D call. The CDR3 is made up of 13 amino acids. V was clipped by 0 bases and J by 4 bases, with 6 bases between them. The germline gives CDR1 MGHRA, CDR2 YSYEKL. The CDR3, as DNA: TGCGCCAGCAGCCAAGACCGGGGCACTGAAGCTTTCTTT. Translated: CASSQDRGTEAFF.

The table lists this clonotype with a few counts. Germline and junction disagree at one end, which may indicate a read error. V is TRBV19 and J is TRBJ1-3; no definite D call. Germline V gene lookup returns CDR1 LNHDA and CDR2 SQIVND (reference sequence). The CDR3 covers 15 residues. The CDR3 DNA sequence: TGTGCCAGTAGTATAGATCGGGCAGCTGGAAACACCGTATATTTT. It codes for CASSIDRAAGNTVYF.

This clonotype was counted between two and nine times. V is TRBV20-1 and J is TRBJ1-1; D uncertain. The CDR3 covers 14 residues. CDR1 is DFQATT, CDR2 SNEGSKA, per germline (reference sequence). Trimming removed 2 bases from V and 5 bases from J, with 15 bases in between. As DNA, the CDR3 is TGCAGTGCTAGAAATTTCGACGGCGGGACTGAAGCTTTCTTT. It yields the protein CSARNFDGGTEAFF.

This clonotype showed up just a few times. The chain couples TRBV5-6 to TRBJ2-1, with D perhaps TRBD1 or TRBD2 (6 bases each). Trimming stripped 3 bases from V and 1 base from J, with 11 bases between. The CDR3 contains 15 residues. Germline values: CDR1 SGHDT, CDR2 YYEEEE. The CDR3 is CASSSGGGSYNEQFF. The DNA of the CDR3 is TGTGCCAGCAGCTCCGGGGGCGGATCCTACAATGAGCAGTTCTTC.

The chain couples TRBV5-1 to TRBJ2-1, with TRBD1 matching 9 bases. CDR3 length: 16 residues. The germline gives CDR1 SGHRS, CDR2 YFSETQ. V dropped 3 bases and J dropped 5; count of bases not matched to a gene: 9. CDR3 in amino acids: CASSSSPGQGHNEQFF. DNA for the CDR3: TGCGCCAGCAGCTCCTCTCCGGGACAGGGACACAATGAGCAGTTCTTC.

This chain uses TRBV7-9 with TRBJ2-2; 9 positions agree with TRBD2. The V gene end was trimmed by 7 bases and the J gene end by 3 bases; junction bases not matched to a gene: 12. Germline V gene lookup returns CDR1 SEHNR and CDR2 FQNEAQ (reference sequence). The CDR3 covers 17 residues. The CDR3 bases are TGTGCCAGCACCATTAAAGGGGCTAGCGGGGACACCGGGGAGCTGTTTTTT. This translates into CASTIKGASGDTGELFF. Drawing the rest from reference TRBV7-9 and TRBJ2-2, the complete variable domain is DTGVSQNPRHKITKRGQNVTFRCDPISEHNRLYWYRQTLGQGPEFLTYFQNEAQLEKSRLLSDRFSAERPKGSFSTLEIQRTEQGDSAMYLCASTIKGASGDTGELFFGEGSRLTVL.

This rearrangement joins TRBV20-1 to TRBJ1-1; D not certain. The length of the CDR3 is 12 residues. Trimming took 0 bases from V and 7 from J, leaving 9 bases between them. CDR1 is DFQATT and CDR2 is SNEGSKA in the germline V gene (reference sequence). The CDR3 coding sequence is TGCAGTGCTAGAGATTTAGGCCATGAAGCTTTCTTT. It specifies CSARDLGHEAFF.

The chain links TRBV2 to TRBJ1-2, with 8 positions matching TRBD1. After removal of 8 bases from V and 8 bases from J, the junction contained 7 bases not matched to a gene. Germline lookup yields CDR1 SNHLY and CDR2 FYNNEI. There are 12 residues in the CDR3. CDR3 sequence reads: CASRTGSEGYTF. In nucleotides, the CDR3 is TGTGCCAGCCGGACAGGGTCGGAAGGCTACACCTTC.

Concerning this clonotype: A read error is possible here, since a much larger clone lies one base away. The chain is built from TRBV20-1 and TRBJ1-5; perhaps TRBD1 as D (6 bases). CDR1 is DFQATT and CDR2 is SNEGSKA in the germline V gene (reference sequence). The CDR3 has 14 amino acids. In DNA form, the CDR3 reads TGCAGTGCTTTACAGGGATCGGGCAATCAGCCCCGGCATTTT. Protein product: CSALQGSGNQPRHF.

The V call is TRBV5-1, the J call TRBJ2-2; D assignment may be TRBD1 or TRBD2 (5 bases each). Germline CDR1 SGHRS, CDR2 YFSETQ. The CDR3 is 13 residues long. Trimming shortened V by 7 bases and J by 4 bases, and 11 bases separated the two germline ends. The CDR3: CASHRDPTGELFF. The CDR3 region has the DNA TGCGCCAGCCATCGGGACCCCACCGGGGAGCTGTTTTTT.

This clonotype was seen a few times. The J gene is TRBJ1-6, the V gene TRBV25-1; tentatively, D is TRBD1 (5 bases). V was pared by 2 bases and J by 15 bases, with 11 bases between. This CDR3 region has 12 residues. The germline CDR1 and CDR2 sequences are MGHDK and SYGVNS. CDR3 nucleotide sequence: TGTGCCAGCAGTGAACAGGGATTTTACCTCCACTTT. It codes for CASSEQGFYLHF.

This clonotype came up a few times. V and J are TRBV19 and TRBJ1-5, with D perhaps TRBD1 (5 bases). Germline CDR1 and CDR2: LNHDA and SQIVND (reference sequence). The CDR3 is 14 amino acids. Trimming removed 5 bases from V and 6 bases from J, with 14 bases in between. CDR3 sequence (DNA): TGTGCCAGTAGTTCTGTGGCAGGGCCTCAGCCCCAGCATTTT. Its protein is CASSSVAGPQPQHF.

This clonotype showed up many times. V usage is TRBV24-1 and J usage is TRBJ2-1; D gene ambiguous. V gave up 4 bases and J gave up 3 bases, with 6 bases separating them. This CDR3 has 13 residues. From germline, CDR1 is KGHDR and CDR2 SFDVKD. In DNA form, the CDR3 reads TGTGCCACCAGTGACTCGGACTACAATGAGCAGTTCTTC. Its protein product is CATSDSDYNEQFF.

As to this clonotype: An end of the junction differs from the germline gene, which may be a read error. The chain joins TRBV7-9 to TRBJ1-2; D not certain. The length of the CDR3 is 13 residues. Germline lookup yields CDR1 SEHNR and CDR2 FQNEAQ (reference sequence). CDR3 nucleotides: TGTGCCAGCAGCCGAGAACCCAGCTATGGCTACCCCTTC. Amino acid sequence: CASSREPSYGYPF.

This chain connects TRBV6-5 to TRBJ2-1; D ambiguous. The germline gives CDR1 MNHEY, CDR2 SVGAGI. The ends were cut back, 4 bases at V and 8 bases at J, with 15 bases in the middle. The CDR3 totals 14 residues. CDR3 sequence: CASSSPFRVDEQFF. The DNA of the CDR3 is TGTGCCAGCAGTTCCCCTTTTAGGGTGGATGAGCAGTTCTTC.

As to this clonotype: Sequence at one end of the junction differs from germline and may be a read error. The V and J genes are TRBV27 and TRBJ2-7, with D unclear. CDR3 length: 12 residues. CDR1 and CDR2 (germline): MNHEY, SMNVEV (reference sequence). CDR3 loop: CTSSLLRGEQYF. CDR3 nucleotides: TGTACCAGCAGTTTACTGAGAGGCGAGCAGTACTTC.

The table lists this clonotype with a few counts. The chain carries TRBV27 and TRBJ2-2; TRBD1 aligns across 11 bases. Germline CDR1 is MNHEY and CDR2 is SMNVEV (reference sequence). V shed 1 base and J 5 bases; nucleotides not matched to a gene: 6. This CDR3 contains 17 residues. The CDR3, as DNA: TGTGCCAGCAGTTTATGGGGAGGACAGGGGGCAACCGGGGAGCTGTTTTTT. Its protein product is CASSLWGGQGATGELFF.